The rows below give T cell receptor beta chains drawn from one sample of a study of shared clonotypes between healthy human individuals. The data were produced by immunoSEQ multiplex PCR, yet TCRdb's version contains in-frame clones alone and is incomplete. The sample holds around 1.5 million clones, 95% to 99% seen once. The source material was naive CD4+ T cells sorted from blood. The receptors were sampled from a man aged 30 to 39 in good health. The CDR3 runs from the conserved cysteine through the conserved F or W. Rows may omit the clone size; those that give it use once, few, many or a size class.

v_call	clone_size	cdr3_aa
TRBV10-2	-	CASNPGGSYNEQFF
TRBV18	-	CASSPRTGLSYGYTF
TRBV5-1	-	CASSVAGQGPYEQYF
TRBV28	-	CASKIGGEQETQYF
TRBV19	-	CATGAVGGPHNEQFF
TRBV5-1	-	CASSLRADTDTQYF
TRBV6-5	once	CASRLGQGASGELFF
TRBV7-2	-	CASSLQMNTEAFF
TRBV28	-	CASSFETYNEQFF
TRBV6-5	-	CASSPRTRTDTQYF
TRBV7-3	-	CASSVTGLVGGYNEQFF
TRBV28	-	CASSSIAGLQETQYF
TRBV6-5	-	CASSPLGATEAFF
TRBV5-6	-	CASSPWTPFSGANVLTF
TRBV9	-	CASSVTVANTEAFF
TRBV5-1	-	CASSLRTQETQYF
TRBV5-1	-	CASSLGGLSGNTIYF
TRBV10-3	-	CAISDFGLSGANVLTF
TRBV6-1	-	CASRPLGQNTEAFF
TRBV18	-	CASSGTGSPNEKLFF
TRBV6-6	-	CASSYGREWVGETQYF
TRBV19	-	CASSTPGTGVYGYTF
TRBV27	-	CASSGFRAGEAFF
TRBV5-1	once	CASSLPGALYEQYF
TRBV9	-	CASSGSSGGYQETQYF
TRBV28	-	CASSPGVYEQYF
TRBV15	-	CATSRDRQTYEQYF
TRBV28	-	CASSSPTGWGTEAFF
TRBV7-2	-	CASSLVGYTEAFF
TRBV7-7	-	CASSSGTGPYEQYF
TRBV6-1	-	CASSEVGSMNTEAFF
TRBV5-6	-	CASRRRIAGDRSGEQYF
TRBV5-4	-	CASSRSGQTYGYTF
TRBV5-5	-	CASSGMYQETQYF
TRBV21-1	-	CAPYCEISYEQYF
TRBV7-7	-	CASSPGLAGSHTQYF
TRBV5-1	-	CASSLAGASGGELFF
TRBV27	-	CASSLLLGTQYF
TRBV2	-	CASKDTGGNQPQHF
TRBV27	-	CASSLGTPGPNSYEQYF
TRBV27	-	CASSGRGSGNTIYF
TRBV18	-	CASSPGTGNTGELFF
TRBV19	few	CASSIPGGVYEQYF
TRBV28	-	CASSSHGRGETQYF
TRBV5-1	-	CASSSAGSGELFF
TRBV5-4	-	CASSLRRGGSYNEQFF